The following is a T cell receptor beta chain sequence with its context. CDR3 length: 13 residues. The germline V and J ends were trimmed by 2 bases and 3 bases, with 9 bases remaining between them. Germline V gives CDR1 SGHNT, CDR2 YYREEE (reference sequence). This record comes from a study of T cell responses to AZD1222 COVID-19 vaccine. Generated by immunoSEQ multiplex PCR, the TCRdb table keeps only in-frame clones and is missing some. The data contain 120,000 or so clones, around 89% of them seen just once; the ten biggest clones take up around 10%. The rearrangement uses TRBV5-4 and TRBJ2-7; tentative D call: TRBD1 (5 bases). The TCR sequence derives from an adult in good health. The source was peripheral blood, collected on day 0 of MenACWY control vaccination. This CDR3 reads CASSFRVGYEQYF. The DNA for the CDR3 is TGTGCCAGCAGCTTCAGGGTAGGCTACGAGCAGTACTTC.